The clone carrying this TCR beta chain turned up a few times. The CDR3 totals 13 residues. The V and J ends lost 8 bases and 4 bases respectively, with 11 bases between them. Germline values: CDR1 KGHDR, CDR2 SFDVKD. The data were obtained in a study of blood T cell repertoires in COVID-19. In the study overall: Researchers got acute and convalescent COVID-19 samples from the United States, Italy and Spain. PBMCs, B-cell-depleted T cells, or T cells were the source of the cDNA or gDNA that made up the material.

In the authors' methods: The assay estimated nucleated cells by amplifying reference gene primers. Measured with immunoSEQ multiplex PCR; TCRdb has only the in-frame clones, and not every one. The D gene and trimming were derived from the DNA, and the V and J assignments and clone size from that table. The sample lists over 200,000 clones, under 90% occurring once. This receptor was obtained from a man aged 80 or over with acute or convalescent COVID-19. Sequenced sample: peripheral blood. The gene calls are TRBV24-1 and TRBJ1-5; D is unclear. The DNA of the CDR3 is TGTGCCACCATGGGAGGTTTGAATCAGCCCCAGCATTTT. This gives the protein CATMGGLNQPQHF.